The 20 T cell receptor beta chains below come from one sample, sequenced in a study of OX40 agonist ivuxolimab in advanced cancers. TCRdb's table, derived via immunoSEQ multiplex PCR, lists solely in-frame clones and lacks some. The repertoire has about 79,000 clones, 91% of them found once; the top ten carry approximately 7%. This specimen consisted of CD4+ or CD8+ T cells sorted from blood, obtained in a trial of the OX40 agonist ivuxolimab. The source of these receptors is an adult with an advanced solid tumor such as melanoma, head and neck, liver or kidney cancer.

This chain connects TRBV5-1 to TRBJ2-7; tentative D call: TRBD2 (5 bases). V lost 4 bases to trimming and J lost 5 bases, with 13 bases between them. In germline, CDR1 is SGHRS, CDR2 YFSETQ. This CDR3 is built from 13 residues. In nucleotides, the CDR3 is TGCGCCAGCAGCATTGGACTGTGGGACGAGCAGTACTTC. It translates to CASSIGLWDEQYF.

CDR3 loop: CASSTGMEPYEQYF. In DNA form, the CDR3 reads TGCGCCAGCAGCACAGGGATGGAGCCTTACGAGCAGTACTTC. The rearrangement links TRBV5-1 to TRBJ2-7, with D possibly being TRBD1 (6 bases). Germline lookup yields CDR1 SGHRS and CDR2 YFSETQ. V gave up 4 bases and J gave up 4 bases, with 15 bases separating them. The CDR3 totals 14 residues. The whole variable domain, remainder taken from reference TRBV5-1 and TRBJ2-7, is KAGVTQTPRYLIKTRGQQVTLSCSPISGHRSVSWYQQTPGQGLQFLFEYFSETQRNKGNFPGRFSGRQFSNSRSEMNVSTLELGDSALYLCASSTGMEPYEQYFGPGTRLTVT.

The chain uses TRBV7-3 and TRBJ2-3; perhaps TRBD2 as D (6 bases). CDR1 and CDR2 from the germline V gene are SGHTA and FQGTGA. Trimming removed 5 bases from V and 3 bases from J, with 12 bases in between. The CDR3 is 14 residues long. The CDR3 DNA sequence: TGTGCCAGCAGCCCTAAAGCGGGTACAGATACGCAGTATTTT. Translating it yields CASSPKAGTDTQYF.

The chain combines TRBV5-6 with TRBJ2-3; no clear D gene. The CDR3 loop spans 15 amino acids. V gave up 1 base and J gave up 3 bases, with 12 bases separating them. CDR1 and CDR2 (germline): SGHDT, YYEEEE. CDR3 sequence: CASSLYGFRTDTQYF. CDR3 bases: TGTGCCAGCAGCTTGTATGGATTTCGGACAGATACGCAGTATTTT. Together with reference TRBV5-6 and TRBJ2-3, the CDR3 gives the full variable domain: DAGVTQSPTHLIKTRGQQVTLRCSPKSGHDTVSWYQQALGQGPQFIFQYYEEEERQRGNFPDRFSGHQFPNYSSELNVNALLLGDSALYLCASSLYGFRTDTQYFGPGTRLTVL.

The V call is TRBV7-3, the J call TRBJ2-2, with 12 bases identical to TRBD1. Germline V CDR1 and CDR2: SGHTA, FQGTGA. With 4 bases clipped from V and 6 bases from J, the junction kept 9 bases outside the gene matches. The CDR3 loop spans 17 amino acids. Here the CDR3 reads CASSSTPGQGASGELFF. The CDR3 nucleotides are TGTGCCAGCAGCTCTACACCGGGACAGGGGGCCTCCGGGGAGCTGTTTTTT.

This clone was observed a single time. The V gene is TRBV9, the J gene TRBJ1-2; 8 nucleotides align to TRBD1. The V and J ends lost 0 bases and 5 bases, in that order; junction bases with no gene match: 9. The CDR3 loop spans 16 amino acids. Germline CDR1 SGDLS, CDR2 YYNGEE. The CDR3 region has the DNA TGTGCCAGCAGCGTAGAAGGGGCAGGGGGCTGGTATGGCTACACCTTC. The encoded protein is CASSVEGAGGWYGYTF.

The chain links TRBV6-1 to TRBJ2-1; D is undetermined. Between the trimmed V and J ends, which lost 6 bases and 7 bases, there was a span of 10 bases. CDR3 length: 12 residues. From germline, CDR1 is MNHNS and CDR2 SASEGT. The CDR3 sequence is CASRNYGNEQFF. CDR3 in DNA: TGTGCCAGCAGGAACTATGGGAATGAGCAGTTCTTC.

The chain links TRBV18 to TRBJ2-7; the D gene is possibly TRBD1 (6 bases). Germline V CDR1 and CDR2: KGHSH, LQKENI. The CDR3 consists of 14 residues. V lost 1 base, J lost 2 bases, and 9 bases lay in between. CDR3 residues: CASSPLGQTYEQYF. The CDR3 DNA sequence: TGTGCCAGCTCACCACTAGGACAGACCTACGAGCAGTACTTC. Filled out from reference TRBV18 and TRBJ2-7, the complete variable domain reads NAGVMQNPRHLVRRRGQEARLRCSPMKGHSHVYWYRQLPEEGLKFMVYLQKENIIDESGMPKERFSAEFPKEGPSILRIQQVVRGDSAAYFCASSPLGQTYEQYFGPGTRLTVT.

This clone showed up just a few times. This chain links TRBV18 with TRBJ1-1, with 7 bases lining up with TRBD1. V dropped 5 bases and J dropped 6; count of bases not matched to a gene: 9. The CDR3 totals 14 residues. Germline V gene lookup returns CDR1 KGHSH and CDR2 LQKENI. In nucleotides, the CDR3 is TGTGCCAGCTCAGGTCAGGGGGTAGCGGCTGAAGCTTTCTTT. This gives the protein CASSGQGVAAEAFF.

This clone was detected once. The chain couples TRBV6-5 to TRBJ2-7; possibly TRBD2 for D (7 bases). CDR1 and CDR2 from the germline V gene are MNHEY and SVGAGI. CDR3 length: 12 residues. V lost 6 bases to trimming and J lost 6 bases, with 12 bases between them. The CDR3 here is CASSRRGGEQYF. The CDR3 DNA reads TGTGCCAGCAGCCGGAGGGGGGGCGAGCAGTACTTC.

V and J are TRBV29-1 and TRBJ2-5, with D perhaps TRBD2 (5 bases). The CDR3 consists of 12 residues. Per the germline V gene, CDR1 is SQVTM and CDR2 is ANQGSEA. Trimming pared 4 bases from V and 5 bases from J, leaving 11 bases between. As DNA, the CDR3 is TGCAGCGTTGTGCGTCCGGGGGAGACCCAGTACTTC. It codes for CSVVRPGETQYF.

The chain links TRBV11-2 to TRBJ2-5; D is perhaps TRBD1 (6 bases). Germline values: CDR1 SGHAT, CDR2 FQNNGV. Trimming cost V 3 bases and J 2 bases, with 7 bases left between them. The CDR3 runs to 13 residues. This CDR3 reads CASSFTGQETQYF. DNA for the CDR3: TGTGCCAGCAGCTTTACAGGGCAAGAGACCCAGTACTTC.

CDR3 residues: CASKDNRIYEQYF. CDR3 in DNA: TGTGCCAGCAAGGACAACCGTATCTACGAGCAGTACTTC. This chain uses TRBV28 with TRBJ2-7; maybe TRBD1 (5 bases). This CDR3 region has 13 residues. Germline assignment: CDR1 MDHEN and CDR2 SYDVKM. Between the trimmed V and J ends, which lost 7 bases and 3 bases, there was a span of 13 bases.

The gene calls are TRBV7-9 and TRBJ2-7; tentative D call: TRBD2 (6 bases). Trimming pared 5 bases from V and 0 bases from J, leaving 17 bases between. Germline CDR1 and CDR2: SEHNR and FQNEAQ (reference sequence). The CDR3 sequence is 16 residues long. The CDR3 region is CASSHRTGLSSYEQYF. Written as DNA, the CDR3 is TGTGCCAGCAGCCATCGTACGGGACTGAGCTCCTACGAGCAGTACTTC.

In this sample, this clone turned up once. The chain recombines TRBV7-9 with TRBJ2-5, with 10 bases aligning to TRBD2. V was clipped by 3 bases and J by 5 bases; unmatched bases: 12. CDR3 length equals 17 residues. The germline V gene encodes CDR1 SEHNR and CDR2 FQNEAQ (reference sequence). CDR3 sequence: CASSFVASGRGRETQYF. DNA of the CDR3: TGTGCCAGCAGCTTTGTAGCTAGCGGGAGAGGAAGGGAGACCCAGTACTTC.

This clone was found a few times. The chain uses TRBV10-1 and TRBJ2-2; D uncertain. The germline V gene encodes CDR1 WNHNN and CDR2 SYGVQD (reference sequence). The CDR3 loop spans 13 amino acids. V lost 1 base to trimming and J lost 3 bases, with 3 bases between them. CDR3 in DNA: TGCGCCAGCAGTGAGTTGTACACCGGGGAGCTGTTTTTT. Its translation is CASSELYTGELFF.

This clone showed up just once. The chain joins TRBV5-5 to TRBJ2-1; D perhaps matches TRBD2 (5 bases). The V gene lost 4 bases and the J gene lost 7 bases, with 18 bases spanning the gap. This CDR3 contains 15 residues. The germline CDR1 and CDR2 sequences are SGHKS and YYEKEE (reference sequence). The CDR3 here is CASSRLPPPGNEQFF. In DNA, the CDR3 is TGTGCCAGCAGCCGACTACCACCTCCTGGGAATGAGCAGTTCTTC.

The chain couples TRBV27 to TRBJ2-1; TRBD1 aligns across 8 bases. The V segment lost 2 bases and the J segment 9 bases; nucleotides outside the gene matches: 6. The CDR3 is made up of 14 amino acids. The germline gives CDR1 MNHEY, CDR2 SMNVEV (reference sequence). The CDR3 nucleotides are TGTGCCAGCAGTTTACGTTTACAGGGGGGTGAGCAGTTCTTC. It codes for CASSLRLQGGEQFF.

J is TRBJ2-3 and V is TRBV9; 8 bases are a match to TRBD2. This CDR3 has 15 amino acids. Germline trimming cut 4 bases from V and 3 bases from J; bases unmatched to any gene: 7. Germline CDR1 reads SGDLS; CDR2 reads YYNGEE. The CDR3 is CASSSGGETTDTQYF. In DNA form, the CDR3 reads TGTGCCAGCAGCTCGGGAGGGGAGACGACAGATACGCAGTATTTT.

This clone was seen a single time. The V call is TRBV7-2, the J call TRBJ1-1; D gene uncertain. Trimming removed 5 bases from V and 0 bases from J, with 13 bases in between. The CDR3 has 15 amino acids. The germline CDR1 and CDR2 sequences are SGHTA and FQGNSA. The CDR3 sequence: CASSPHFGVNTEAFF. In DNA form, the CDR3 reads TGTGCCAGCAGCCCACATTTTGGCGTGAACACTGAAGCTTTCTTT.